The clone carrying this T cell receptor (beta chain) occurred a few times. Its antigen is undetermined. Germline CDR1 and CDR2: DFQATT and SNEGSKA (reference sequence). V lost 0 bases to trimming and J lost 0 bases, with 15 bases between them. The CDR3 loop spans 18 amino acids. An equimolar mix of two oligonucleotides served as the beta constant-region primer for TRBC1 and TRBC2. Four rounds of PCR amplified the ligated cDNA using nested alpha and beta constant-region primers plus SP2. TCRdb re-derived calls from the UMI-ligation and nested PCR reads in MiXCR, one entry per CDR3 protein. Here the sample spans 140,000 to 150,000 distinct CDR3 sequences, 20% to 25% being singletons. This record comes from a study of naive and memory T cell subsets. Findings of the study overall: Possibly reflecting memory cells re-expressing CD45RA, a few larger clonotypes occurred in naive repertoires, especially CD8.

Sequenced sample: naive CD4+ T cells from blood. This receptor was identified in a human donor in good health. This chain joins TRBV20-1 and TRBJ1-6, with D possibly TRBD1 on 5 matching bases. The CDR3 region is CSARDAPGFSSYNSPLHF. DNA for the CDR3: TGCAGTGCTAGAGATGCCCCAGGGTTCAGCTCCTATAATTCACCCCTCCACTTT.